Given below is one TCR beta chain in context. The data are from a study of blood T cell repertoires in COVID-19. Method: immunoSEQ multiplex PCR; TCRdb's copy keeps in-frame clones and lacks some. The sample has 60,000 to 80,000 clones, approximately 86% seen once. The length of the CDR3 is 16 residues. Germline V lookup: CDR1 MNHNY, CDR2 SVGAGI (reference sequence). With V trimmed by 6 bases and J by 0 bases, 5 bases remained unmatched. Sequencing was performed on peripheral blood. This receptor was identified in a man between 65 and 85 years old with acute or convalescent COVID-19. The V and J genes are TRBV6-6 and TRBJ1-5; 10 bases are shared with TRBD1. CDR3 coding DNA: TGTGCCAGCAGCGCAGGGACAGGGGTTAGCAATCAGCCCCAGCATTTT. It codes for CASSAGTGVSNQPQHF.